These 26 T cell receptor beta chains share one sample of origin, sequenced in a study of cytomegalovirus exposure and HLA in healthy donors. The PCR ran on 60 Vbeta and 13 Jbeta primers. Sequencing was performed with immunoSEQ multiplex PCR; in TCRdb, only in-frame clones are kept and a portion is missing. The sample records 130,000 to 150,000 clones, over 60% being singletons. The specimen was PBMCs. These receptors all stem from a man in his forties in good health and CMV-seropositive.

The chain recombines TRBV28 with TRBJ1-2; 9 nucleotides align to TRBD1. This CDR3 contains 13 residues. The V gene end was trimmed by 5 bases and the J gene end by 11 bases; junction bases not matched to a gene: 9. Germline loops: CDR1 MDHEN, CDR2 SYDVKM. CDR3: CASSPRDRVTYTF. CDR3 bases: TGTGCCAGCAGTCCCCGGGACAGGGTCACATACACCTTC.

This clone was found a few times. The chain has TRBV7-2 and TRBJ2-7, with 10 positions matching TRBD2. Germline V gene lookup returns CDR1 SGHTA and CDR2 FQGNSA. Unmatched junction bases numbered 8, after V lost 5 bases and J lost 1 base. CDR3 size: 16 residues. The chain's CDR3 is CASSQSRTSGSYEQYF. As DNA, the CDR3 is TGTGCCAGCAGCCAAAGCCGGACTAGCGGTTCCTACGAGCAGTACTTC. Filled out from reference TRBV7-2 and TRBJ2-7, the complete variable domain reads GAGVSQSPSNKVTEKGKDVELRCDPISGHTALYWYRQSLGQGLEFLIYFQGNSAPDKSGLPSDRFSAERTGGSVSTLTIQRTQQEDSAVYLCASSQSRTSGSYEQYFGPGTRLTVT.

The chain carries TRBV11-1 and TRBJ2-7; D unresolved. Germline V gene lookup returns CDR1 SGHAT and CDR2 FQDESV (reference sequence). The CDR3 runs to 14 residues. With 4 bases removed from V and 7 bases from J, the gap between germline ends came to 17 bases. CDR3 sequence reads: CASSSAAETTEQYF. The CDR3 region has the DNA TGTGCCAGCAGCTCCGCGGCAGAGACGACGGAGCAGTACTTC.

The gene calls are TRBV30 and TRBJ2-5; D is possibly TRBD2 (7 bases). This CDR3 spans 13 amino acids. Germline CDR1 and CDR2: GTSNPN and SVGIG (reference sequence). Trimming cost V 2 bases and J 4 bases, with 11 bases left between them. In DNA, the CDR3 is TGTGCCTGGAGTTTAGGGGGGGCAGAGACCCAGTACTTC. As protein: CAWSLGGAETQYF. Full variable domain (rest looked up from reference TRBV30 and TRBJ2-5): SQTIHQWPATLVQPVGSPLSLECTVEGTSNPNLYWYRQAAGRGLQLLFYSVGIGQISSEVPQNLSASRPQDRQFILSSKKLLLSDSGFYLCAWSLGGAETQYFGPGTRLLVL.

The chain links TRBV4-3 to TRBJ2-1; D might be TRBD2 (6 bases). The CDR3 is 17 residues long. Germline V gives CDR1 LGHNA, CDR2 YSLEER. Trimming removed 4 bases at V and 1 base at J, with 17 bases between. CDR3 DNA sequence: TGCGCCAGCAGCCCTTACGACGGGAGAGGGTCCTACAATGAGCAGTTCTTC. Translating gives CASSPYDGRGSYNEQFF.

This clone appeared once. The rearrangement joins TRBV27 to TRBJ2-7, with D perhaps matching TRBD2 (5 bases). Per germline, CDR1 MNHEY and CDR2 SMNVEV (reference sequence). V was shortened by 5 bases and J by 1 base, with 18 bases between the two germline ends. This CDR3 is built from 16 residues. CDR3 nucleotide sequence: TGTGCCAGCAGTCCACTAGGAAGGGTGGGATCCTACGAGCAGTACTTC. Translated: CASSPLGRVGSYEQYF.

V usage is TRBV18 and J usage is TRBJ2-5; D unresolved. This CDR3 is built from 14 residues. V was shortened by 0 bases and J by 5 bases, with 10 bases between the two germline ends. Germline CDR1 is KGHSH and CDR2 is LQKENI. DNA of the CDR3: TGTGCCAGCTCACCACCGAACGTTCAGGAGACCCAGTACTTC. The encoded protein is CASSPPNVQETQYF.

The chain couples TRBV2 to TRBJ2-3; D not certain. This CDR3 spans 14 amino acids. Germline loops: CDR1 SNHLY, CDR2 FYNNEI. Trimming pared 5 bases from V and 6 bases from J, leaving 15 bases between. The CDR3 here is CASSTTAAEDTQYF. DNA for the CDR3: TGTGCCAGCAGTACTACCGCCGCCGAGGATACGCAGTATTTT.

V and J are TRBV10-3 and TRBJ2-1, with TRBD2 identical over 13 bases. The trim removed 8 bases at V and 5 bases at J, leaving 0 bases unmatched. There are 13 residues in the CDR3. The germline gives CDR1 ENHRY, CDR2 SYGVKD. The CDR3 here is CAIGLAGDNEQFF. Here the CDR3 DNA reads TGTGCCATCGGACTAGCGGGGGACAATGAGCAGTTCTTC.

The chain employs TRBV7-6 and TRBJ2-3; D call uncertain. V was clipped by 4 bases and J by 6 bases, with 11 bases between them. From germline, CDR1 is SGHVS and CDR2 FNYEAQ. The CDR3 runs to 13 residues. CDR3 DNA sequence: TGTGCCAGCAGCTCCGCCGGTCCCGATACGCAGTATTTT. It encodes CASSSAGPDTQYF.

The chain is built from TRBV5-1 and TRBJ2-2; the match to TRBD2 covers 9 bases. From germline, CDR1 is SGHRS and CDR2 YFSETQ. This CDR3 is built from 15 residues. V shed 2 bases, J shed 5 bases, and the junction held 4 bases outside the gene matches. This chain's CDR3 is CASSFSGSRTGELFF. The CDR3 coding sequence is TGCGCCAGCAGCTTTAGCGGGAGCCGGACCGGGGAGCTGTTTTTT.

This clone was detected a few times. This chain joins TRBV7-9 and TRBJ2-7; 12 bases are a match to TRBD2. CDR3 size: 14 residues. V lost 5 bases, J lost 6 bases, and 5 bases stayed unmatched. Germline loops: CDR1 SEHNR, CDR2 FQNEAQ (reference sequence). CDR3 in DNA: TGTGCCAGCAGCCTTGGGACTAGCGGGCCCGAGCAGTACTTC. It specifies CASSLGTSGPEQYF.

The chain uses TRBV28 and TRBJ1-4; 9 bases map to TRBD1. J gave up 5 bases and V 7 bases, and 11 bases lay outside the gene matches. This CDR3 spans 16 amino acids. CDR1 and CDR2 (germline): MDHEN, SYDVKM. The CDR3 nucleotides read TGTGCCAGCACCGTTAATTCCGGGACAGGGAATGAAAAACTGTTTTTT. Its protein is CASTVNSGTGNEKLFF.

This clone appeared once. The V and J genes are TRBV6-5 and TRBJ2-1; 12 bases agree with TRBD2. Per germline, CDR1 MNHEY and CDR2 SVGAGI. CDR3 length: 13 amino acids. V gave up 6 bases and J gave up 8 bases; unmatched junction bases: 2. In DNA form, the CDR3 reads TGTGCCAGCAGGACTAGCGGGAGTTATGAGCAGTTCTTC. This sequence encodes CASRTSGSYEQFF.

The V call is TRBV10-2, the J call TRBJ1-4; D uncertain. The CDR3 consists of 13 residues. Germline loops: CDR1 WSHSY, CDR2 SAAADI. The V end lost 5 bases, the J end lost 0 bases, and 4 bases lay between the germline ends. The DNA of the CDR3 is TGCGCCAGCAGTCGGGCAACTAATGAAAAACTGTTTTTT. It yields the protein CASSRATNEKLFF.

This clone was seen a handful of times. J is TRBJ2-2 and V is TRBV15; the match to TRBD1 covers 7 bases. Germline CDR1 and CDR2: LNHNV and YYDKDF (reference sequence). The V gene end was trimmed by 5 bases and the J gene end by 4 bases; junction bases not matched to a gene: 7. This CDR3 has 15 amino acids. CDR3 nucleotide sequence: TGTGCCACCAGCGACGGATACAGGGGCACCGGGGAGCTGTTTTTT. Translating gives CATSDGYRGTGELFF.

The chain employs TRBV5-1 and TRBJ1-1, with D maybe TRBD1 (5 bases). Trimming took off 0 bases at V and 4 bases at J, with 10 bases between the two ends. Germline CDR1 and CDR2: SGHRS and YFSETQ. The CDR3 is 14 residues long. CDR3 coding DNA: TGCGCCAGCAGCTTGGCCGGAGGGGTCACTGAAGCTTTCTTT. It specifies CASSLAGGVTEAFF.

This clone was detected only a few times. CDR3 nucleotide sequence: TGTGCCAGCAGCTTTGGGACGGGAGGGGGCTATGGCTACACCTTC. It is translated as CASSFGTGGGYGYTF. This chain joins TRBV5-6 and TRBJ1-2, with D possibly TRBD1 on 6 matching bases. This CDR3 region has 15 residues. The V end lost 2 bases, the J end lost 4 bases, and 15 bases lay between the germline ends. CDR1 SGHDT and CDR2 YYEEEE come from the germline V gene.

This clone was counted ten times or more. The CDR3 nucleotides read TGTGCCAGCAGTGCGGTTAGAGGGGGCAGAGAAAAACTGTTTTTT. Translation: CASSAVRGGREKLFF. The chain links TRBV6-6 to TRBJ1-4; 7 bases map to TRBD1. Trimming at V came to 5 bases and at J to 8 bases, leaving 11 bases not matched to a gene. The CDR3 sequence is 15 residues long. In germline, CDR1 is MNHNY, CDR2 SVGAGI (reference sequence).

The J gene is TRBJ2-3, the V gene TRBV5-1, with D possibly matching TRBD2 (6 bases). Trimming left V 5 bases short and J 3 bases short, with 10 bases between. There are 13 residues in the CDR3. The germline CDR1 and CDR2 sequences are SGHRS and YFSETQ. The CDR3 DNA sequence: TGCGCCAGCAGAGGCGCGGGAACAGATACGCAGTATTTT. Encoded protein: CASRGAGTDTQYF.

The chain links TRBV7-2 to TRBJ2-1, with TRBD2 matching 10 bases. The CDR3 totals 14 residues. Germline V lookup: CDR1 SGHTA, CDR2 FQGNSA. V shed 3 bases, J shed 9 bases, and the junction held 5 bases outside the gene matches. CDR3 DNA: TGTGCCAGCAGCTTGAATCTAGCGGGAGTTGAGCAGTTCTTC. This gives the protein CASSLNLAGVEQFF.

The chain links TRBV27 to TRBJ2-5; the D gene is possibly TRBD1 (6 bases). From germline, CDR1 is MNHEY and CDR2 SMNVEV (reference sequence). This CDR3 region has 15 residues. V lost 2 bases, J lost 11 bases, and 21 bases lay in between. The CDR3: CASSLTGHPPTRQYF. Written as DNA, the CDR3 is TGTGCCAGCAGTTTAACGGGACATCCCCCTACGCGGCAGTACTTC.

V is TRBV28 and J is TRBJ2-1; TRBD1 might be the D (5 bases). The CDR3 has 13 residues. V lost 6 bases to trimming and J lost 4 bases, with 10 bases between them. Germline CDR1 reads MDHEN; CDR2 reads SYDVKM. The CDR3 sequence: CASRQDLYNEQFF. DNA of the CDR3: TGTGCCAGCAGACAGGACCTTTACAATGAGCAGTTCTTC. The full variable domain, in which reference TRBV28 and TRBJ2-1 provide the parts outside the CDR3, is DVKVTQSSRYLVKRTGEKVFLECVQDMDHENMFWYRQDPGLGLRLIYFSYDVKMKEKGDIPEGYSVSREKKERFSLILESASTNQTSMYLCASRQDLYNEQFFGPGTRLTVL.

The rearrangement joins TRBV6-5 to TRBJ2-5; 9 nucleotides match TRBD1. Germline values: CDR1 MNHEY, CDR2 SVGAGI. With 5 bases clipped from V and 3 bases from J, the junction kept 4 bases outside the gene matches. CDR3 length: 14 amino acids. The CDR3 region is CASSRDRGKETQYF. The CDR3 nucleotides read TGTGCCAGCAGTCGCGACAGGGGGAAAGAGACCCAGTACTTC.

V is TRBV5-4 and J is TRBJ2-5; TRBD1 aligns across 8 bases. Germline CDR1 and CDR2: SGHNT and YYREEE (reference sequence). The CDR3 has 13 residues. V trimming: 4 bases; J trimming: 3 bases; junction bases outside the gene matches: 2. CDR3 nucleotide sequence: TGTGCCAGCAGCCAGGACAGGGAAGAGACCCAGTACTTC. It translates to CASSQDREETQYF. The full variable domain, completed using reference TRBV5-4 and TRBJ2-5, is ETGVTQSPTHLIKTRGQQVTLRCSSQSGHNTVSWYQQALGQGPQFIFQYYREEENGRGNFPPRFSGLQFPNYSSELNVNALELDDSALYLCASSQDREETQYFGPGTRLLVL.

This clone occurred once. The chain recombines TRBV27 with TRBJ2-3; D ambiguous. The length of the CDR3 is 14 residues. Germline V lookup: CDR1 MNHEY, CDR2 SMNVEV (reference sequence). Trimming pared 0 bases from V and 2 bases from J, leaving 6 bases between. The CDR3 spells CASSLSAVTDTQYF. CDR3 sequence (DNA): TGTGCCAGCAGTTTATCGGCAGTCACAGATACGCAGTATTTT.